This T cell receptor (beta chain) came from a study of blood T cell repertoires in COVID-19. Study-level background: COVID-19 samples from acute and convalescent phases originated in the United States, Italy and Spain. Sources were T cells, B-cell-depleted T cells, or PBMCs; the material itself was cDNA or gDNA.

In the original workflow: Amplification of reference gene primers was used by the study to estimate nucleated cell counts. Sequencing used immunoSEQ multiplex PCR; TCRdb keeps in-frame clones, though not all of them. The DNA was the basis for D and trimming; V, J and clone size are from that table. The sample consists of some 80,000 clones, around 90% of them appearing once. Trimming took 7 bases from V and 3 from J; bases not matched to a gene: 13. The CDR3 loop spans 16 amino acids. Germline V CDR1 and CDR2: ENHRY, SYGVKD. The table lists this clone with a count of one. V is TRBV10-3 and J is TRBJ2-7, with 9 bases matching TRBD1. This clonotype originated in a human donor in a cohort sampled during active COVID-19. Sequencing was done on a sample of peripheral blood. The CDR3 sequence is CAITRTGEPGGYEQYF. CDR3 in DNA: TGTGCCATCACTAGGACAGGGGAACCAGGAGGCTACGAGCAGTACTTC.